This T cell receptor beta chain stems from a study of blood T cell repertoires in COVID-19 (dated by TCRdb to 2018 to 2020). Study-level background: Samples from collaborators originated in the United States, Italy and Spain and spanned both the acute and convalescent phases of COVID-19. The material from the prospective study consisted of cDNA or gDNA derived from T cells, B-cell-depleted T cells, or PBMCs. The repertoires were released in a freely available public database meant as a resource for research on the immune response to SARS-CoV-2. Subjects who had been exposed to COVID-19, were actively infected with it, or had recovered from it provided the deeply sampled blood TCRbeta repertoires that made up the dataset. Nearly every sample came with metadata listing a de-identified subject ID, COVID-19 status, age in years and sex. Samples came from the ongoing ImmuneRACE study (first 160 participants) plus 1,254 subjects from 6 global collaborators. Where available, HLA class I and class II types were obtained from metadata supplied by the sample provider rather than from assay-based typing. Overall study outcomes, separate from this receptor: Clinical and demographic metadata were provided uncurated, with the amount varying by source and participant.

This clone was seen just once. Its recognized antigen is unknown. Per-nucleotide qualities are absent, and no much larger clonotype sits a single base away. Samples from volunteer blood donors who had recovered from COVID-19 were contributed by a second Seattle source. Each collaborating institution followed its own protocols to collect whole blood in K2EDTA tubes. For TCRbeta analysis, collaborators shipped samples as frozen whole blood, isolated PBMCs, or DNA extracted from either of those sample types. The immunoSEQ Assay, a bias-controlled multiplex PCR, was used to amplify TCRbeta CDR3 regions from genomic DNA. The authors' analysis ran thus. The number of nucleated cells in each sample was estimated by amplification of reference gene primers within the assay. Sequence reads were collapsed and filtered to measure the absolute abundance of every unique TCRbeta CDR3 rearrangement. For each sample, productive Simpson clonality was calculated as the square root of Simpson's diversity index across productive rearrangements. In its TCRdb copy, this immuneACCESS table keeps in-frame sequences only and misses some clones. Where compared with another copy, unresolved V genes explain less than half of these, and the others have no known cause. The V and J calls and clone size come from that table; D and trimming were worked out from the DNA. Present in this sample are about 240,000 clones, 75% to 90% of which were seen just once. Of the sample, just over 7% falls within the top ten clones.

The germline V gene provides CDR1 SGDLS and CDR2 YYNGEE. Spanning cysteine to phenylalanine, the CDR3 consists of 15 amino acids. The DNA shown is the 45-base CDR3, in frame from base 1. V is cut by 0 bases and J by 5 bases, and the space between the germline ends is 14 bases. The chain is assembled from TRBV9 and TRBJ2-5; the D segment could be TRBD1, given 7 matching bases. This sequence was found in a man in his 60s who had recovered from COVID-19. The sequencing sample was made of peripheral blood. This receptor has the CDR3 CASSVGGTDYETQYF. The DNA sequence is given as TGTGCCAGCAGCGTAGGCGGGACAGATTATGAGACCCAGTACTTC.